This entry lists 28 T cell receptor beta chains sequenced from one sample in a study of blood T cell repertoires in COVID-19. Sequencing used immunoSEQ multiplex PCR; TCRdb keeps in-frame clones, though not all of them. The sample contains 150,000 to 200,000 clones, over 80% of which appear only once. Source material: PBMCs or T cells enriched from blood (not recorded which). The receptors derive from a man between 65 and 85 years old who had been exposed to COVID-19.

V usage is TRBV6-2 or TRBV6-3 and J usage is TRBJ1-5; 8 bases line up with TRBD1. Germline values: CDR1 MNHEY, CDR2 SVGEGT. V trimming: 4 bases; J trimming: 7 bases; junction bases outside the gene matches: 12. The CDR3 has 16 amino acids. The CDR3 sequence: CASSLRGQDGGQPQHF. CDR3 sequence (DNA): TGTGCCAGCAGTTTACGGGGACAGGATGGGGGGCAGCCCCAGCATTTT.

The genes are TRBV19 and TRBJ2-1, with D possibly matching TRBD2 (6 bases). The germline CDR1 and CDR2 sequences are LNHDA and SQIVND (reference sequence). The CDR3 contains 15 residues. Trimming took off 4 bases at V and 5 bases at J, with 15 bases between the two ends. CDR3 DNA: TGTGCCAGTAGTAATCCCGGGGGAGCGAACAATGAGCAGTTCTTC. Its translation: CASSNPGGANNEQFF.

V gene TRBV11-2 combines with J gene TRBJ1-3; a weak D match, TRBD1 (6 bases). V dropped 4 bases and J dropped 12 bases, with 16 bases sitting between them. The germline gives CDR1 SGHAT, CDR2 FQNNGV. This CDR3 has 13 residues. CDR3: CASSSSDRFGIYF. The CDR3 nucleotides are TGTGCCAGCAGCTCGTCGGACAGATTTGGCATATATTTT.

V and J are TRBV12-3 or TRBV12-4 and TRBJ1-2; TRBD1 matches 9 bases. The CDR3 loop spans 13 amino acids. V lost 8 bases and J lost 4; bases outside the gene matches: 5. This CDR3 reads CASVQGALYGYTF. The CDR3 DNA follows: TGTGCCAGCGTACAGGGGGCTCTCTATGGCTACACCTTC.

This clone was seen once. The chain is built from TRBV19 and TRBJ1-1; no clear D gene. The CDR3 runs to 17 residues. Germline values: CDR1 LNHDA, CDR2 SQIVND (reference sequence). With 0 bases removed from V and 6 bases from J, the gap between germline ends came to 20 bases. The CDR3 coding sequence is TGTGCCAGTAGTATAGAATCGGGTGGAGGGAGGACGTCTGAAGCTTTCTTT. Its protein product is CASSIESGGGRTSEAFF.

V gene TRBV5-1 combines with J gene TRBJ1-3; 7 bases are a match to TRBD1. The CDR3 has 15 amino acids. The germline CDR1 and CDR2 sequences are SGHRS and YFSETQ. The V and J ends lost 4 bases and 7 bases, in that order; junction bases with no gene match: 11. CDR3 in DNA: TGCGCCAGCAGCCCTCCGGGGGCAGGGGGGAACACCATATATTTT. Its protein is CASSPPGAGGNTIYF.

A few counts support this clone. This CDR3 is CASSPGGARFNQPQHF. CDR3 bases: TGTGCCAGCAGCCCGGGGGGAGCCCGATTCAATCAGCCCCAGCATTTT. The chain carries TRBV11-2 and TRBJ1-5, with a possible D match to TRBD1 (5 bases). Germline-derived CDR1 and CDR2 are SGHAT and FQNNGV. There are 16 residues in the CDR3. V lost 5 bases, J lost 3 bases, and 17 bases lay in between.

This clone was detected ten times or more. V is TRBV5-6 and J is TRBJ2-7; 7 bases are shared with TRBD1. The ends lost 1 base at V and 4 bases at J; junction bases unmatched: 2. CDR1 SGHDT and CDR2 YYEEEE come from the germline V gene. The CDR3 sequence is 13 residues long. The CDR3 reads CASSLNRGYEQYF. CDR3 coding DNA: TGTGCCAGCAGCTTGAACAGGGGATACGAGCAGTACTTC.

This chain links TRBV19 with TRBJ2-6; no reliable D call. Germline loops: CDR1 LNHDA, CDR2 SQIVND (reference sequence). The CDR3 sequence is 14 residues long. V gave up 4 bases and J gave up 2 bases, with 6 bases separating them. In nucleotides, the CDR3 is TGTGCCAGTAGTACAGTGGCTGGGGCCAACGTCCTGACTTTC. Translation: CASSTVAGANVLTF.

The sample holds many counts of this clone. The V call is TRBV5-4, the J call TRBJ2-2; possibly TRBD1 for D (6 bases). The CDR3 is 14 residues long. Trimming took off 9 bases at V and 2 bases at J, with 14 bases between the two ends. Germline assignment: CDR1 SGHNT and CDR2 YYREEE (reference sequence). This CDR3 reads CATRDTGNTGELFF. The CDR3 nucleotides read TGTGCCACCCGGGACACCGGAAACACCGGGGAGCTGTTTTTT.

This sequence joins TRBV15 and TRBJ1-4, with 9 positions matching TRBD1. V was pared by 1 base and J by 1 base, with 1 base of the junction left unmatched. In germline, CDR1 is LNHNV, CDR2 YYDKDF (reference sequence). There are 16 residues in the CDR3. CDR3 protein: CATSRGQGVTNEKLFF. The CDR3, as DNA: TGTGCCACCAGCAGAGGACAGGGGGTAACTAATGAAAAACTGTTTTTT.

The CDR3 nucleotides read TGTGCCAGTAGTATCCAGCGGGGGCGCAGGGGAATTGATGGCAATCAGCCCCAGCATTTT. Protein: CASSIQRGRRGIDGNQPQHF. The chain links TRBV19 to TRBJ1-5; a weak D match, TRBD1 (6 bases). Between the trimmed V and J ends, which lost 3 bases and 2 bases, there was a span of 26 bases. The CDR3 extends over 20 amino acids. Germline V gene lookup returns CDR1 LNHDA and CDR2 SQIVND (reference sequence).

The genes are TRBV19 and TRBJ2-7, with TRBD1 identical over 7 bases. This CDR3 has 13 amino acids. Trimming took 7 bases from V and 2 from J; bases not matched to a gene: 5. Germline CDR1 and CDR2: LNHDA and SQIVND (reference sequence). CDR3 sequence: CASTDRQAYEQYF. The CDR3 DNA is TGTGCCAGTACGGACAGGCAAGCCTACGAGCAGTACTTC.

The chain recombines TRBV27 with TRBJ2-1; TRBD1 matches 9 bases. V shed 5 bases and J 8 bases; nucleotides not matched to a gene: 4. CDR3 length equals 13 residues. CDR1 MNHEY and CDR2 SMNVEV come from the germline V gene (reference sequence). The CDR3 region is CASSRTGEDEQFF. The CDR3 DNA sequence: TGTGCCAGCAGTCGGACAGGGGAGGATGAGCAGTTCTTC.

The chain joins TRBV11-2 to TRBJ2-3, with a possible D match to TRBD1 (5 bases). With 5 bases removed from V and 3 bases from J, the gap between germline ends came to 12 bases. The CDR3 covers 14 residues. Germline CDR1 SGHAT, CDR2 FQNNGV. The CDR3 DNA follows: TGTGCCAGCAGCGCCCGGCAGGGAACAGATACGCAGTATTTT. Amino acid sequence: CASSARQGTDTQYF. The variable domain in full, completed from reference TRBV11-2 and TRBJ2-3, reads EAGVAQSPRYKIIEKRQSVAFWCNPISGHATLYWYQQILGQGPKLLIQFQNNGVVDDSQLPKDRFSAERLKGVDSTLKIQPAKLEDSAVYLCASSARQGTDTQYFGPGTRLTVL.

The V call is TRBV7-8, the J call TRBJ2-3; tentative D call: TRBD2 (5 bases). The CDR3 contains 17 residues. Trimming stripped 5 bases from V and 0 bases from J, with 18 bases between. Germline V lookup: CDR1 SGHVS, CDR2 FQNEAQ. For the CDR3, the DNA is TGTGCCAGCAGCCCAACCCCTCGGGGTGCTAGCACAGATACGCAGTATTTT. Its protein product is CASSPTPRGASTDTQYF.

The chain joins TRBV7-9 to TRBJ1-1; D gene uncertain. CDR1 SEHNR and CDR2 FQNEAQ come from the germline V gene (reference sequence). Between the trimmed V and J ends, which lost 2 bases and 11 bases, there was a span of 15 bases. The CDR3 covers 13 residues. The CDR3 bases are TGTGCCAGCAGCTTACAGGTCTGGCAGTCGGCTTTCTTT. It encodes CASSLQVWQSAFF.

In its sample, this clone was seen a few times. The chain is built from TRBV7-2 and TRBJ1-2; TRBD1 matches 7 bases. Germline V gives CDR1 SGHTA, CDR2 FQGNSA. CDR3 length: 16 amino acids. J gave up 3 bases and V 0 bases, and 7 bases lay outside the gene matches. CDR3 in DNA: TGTGCCAGCAGCTTAGCAGACAGGGTCGGAGACTATGGCTACACCTTC. Its protein is CASSLADRVGDYGYTF.

CDR3 in DNA: TGTGCCACTACGAAGGCAGGCGCTGGGACCCAGTACTTC. Its translation: CATTKAGAGTQYF. The chain combines TRBV3-1 (or the pseudogene TRBV3-2) with TRBJ2-5; D is unresolved. Trimming took 10 bases from V and 7 from J, leaving 19 bases between them. The CDR3 runs 13 residues. The V gene's germline CDR1 is LGHDT and CDR2 YNNKEL (reference sequence).

The genes are TRBV11-2 and TRBJ2-7; 9 bases fit TRBD2. There are 16 residues in the CDR3. The germline V gene encodes CDR1 SGHAT and CDR2 FQNNGV. V trimming: 2 bases; J trimming: 5 bases; junction bases outside the gene matches: 10. DNA for the CDR3: TGTGCCAGCAGCTTACTGAAGGGACTAGCCGACCACGAGCAGTACTTC. It translates to CASSLLKGLADHEQYF.

The CDR3, as DNA: TGTGCCAGCACCAGGGGAGCATTCGGCTACACCTTC. It codes for CASTRGAFGYTF. The chain is built from TRBV2 and TRBJ1-2; possibly TRBD1 for D (6 bases). V was pared by 7 bases and J by 8 bases, with 14 bases between. The CDR3 contains 12 residues. Germline-derived CDR1 and CDR2 are SNHLY and FYNNEI.

The chain carries TRBV7-2 and TRBJ2-2, with 11 nucleotides matching TRBD2. The trim removed 4 bases at V and 5 bases at J, leaving 9 bases unmatched. Germline assignment: CDR1 SGHTA and CDR2 FQGNSA. The CDR3 totals 17 residues. CDR3 residues: CASSSRGSGGATGELFF. For the CDR3, the DNA is TGTGCCAGCAGCTCCAGAGGTAGCGGGGGGGCTACCGGGGAGCTGTTTTTT. The whole variable domain, filled in from reference TRBV7-2 and TRBJ2-2, reads GAGVSQSPSNKVTEKGKDVELRCDPISGHTALYWYRQSLGQGLEFLIYFQGNSAPDKSGLPSDRFSAERTGGSVSTLTIQRTQQEDSAVYLCASSSRGSGGATGELFFGEGSRLTVL.

This chain uses TRBV5-6 with TRBJ2-1, with 9 bases fitting TRBD2. Germline V CDR1 and CDR2: SGHDT, YYEEEE. The CDR3 runs to 16 residues. V shed 2 bases, J shed 4 bases, and the junction held 7 bases outside the gene matches. CDR3 in DNA: TGTGCCAGCAGCTTTCCCCTAGCGGGGCCTTACAATGAGCAGTTCTTC. Its translation: CASSFPLAGPYNEQFF.

This clone has only one observation. The chain combines TRBV9 with TRBJ2-5, with 14 nucleotides matching TRBD2. The germline gives CDR1 SGDLS, CDR2 YYNGEE. The CDR3 loop spans 17 amino acids. With V trimmed by 4 bases and J by 5 bases, 10 bases remained unmatched. CDR3 loop: CASSITGGTSGSETQYF. The CDR3 DNA reads as TGTGCCAGCAGCATAACAGGTGGGACTAGCGGGAGTGAGACCCAGTACTTC.

Many counts were recorded for this clone. The V call is TRBV29-1, the J call TRBJ2-2, with a possible D match to TRBD2 (6 bases). The CDR3 loop spans 15 amino acids. CDR1 is SQVTM, CDR2 ANQGSEA, per germline. Between the trimmed V and J ends, which lost 0 bases and 4 bases, there was a span of 12 bases. The CDR3, as DNA: TGCAGCGTTGAAGACCCCTGGGGGGTCACCGGGGAGCTGTTTTTT. It translates to CSVEDPWGVTGELFF.

The genes are TRBV28 and TRBJ2-4, with D perhaps matching TRBD1 (6 bases). Trimming removed 5 bases from V and 6 bases from J, with 17 bases in between. CDR3 length equals 15 residues. CDR1 MDHEN and CDR2 SYDVKM come from the germline V gene. CDR3 sequence reads: CASSLLGDNRNIQYF. DNA for the CDR3: TGTGCCAGCAGTCTTTTGGGGGACAATCGAAACATTCAGTACTTC.

The V gene is TRBV30, the J gene TRBJ2-7; possibly TRBD1 for D (5 bases). The CDR3 runs 12 residues. Trimming removed 2 bases at V and 6 bases at J, with 11 bases between. Germline V CDR1 and CDR2: GTSNPN, SVGIG (reference sequence). The CDR3 reads CAWSLGVGEQYF. Here the CDR3 DNA reads TGTGCCTGGAGTCTAGGGGTGGGCGAGCAGTACTTC.

V and J are TRBV6-5 and TRBJ1-1, with unresolved D. This CDR3 has 13 residues. The germline V and J ends were trimmed by 7 bases and 2 bases, with 11 bases remaining between them. CDR1 is MNHEY, CDR2 SVGAGI, per germline. The CDR3 spells CASTLSRNTEAFF. DNA for the CDR3: TGTGCCAGCACCCTGTCCAGAAACACTGAAGCTTTCTTT.